This T cell receptor (beta chain) was identified during a study of human T cells and chemical hapten exposure. In its sample, this clonotype was seen a few times. The time point is: patch test 1, 2 weeks after DPC sensitization. Treatment here: therapeutic diphenylcyclopropenone sensitization with weekly scalp DPC. At patch-test visits, sampling came before the patch test. Donors were 18 to 70-year-old alopecia patients suitable for DPC. J gave up 1 base and V 2 bases, and 11 bases lay outside the gene matches. Germline values: CDR1 SGHTA, CDR2 FQGNSA. This CDR3 is 18 amino acids long. In the study's own analysis: Sample TCR totals centred on a median of approximately 96,000, ranging about 20,000 to 700,000. TCRdb re-called the RACE reads with MiXCR, one entry per CDR3 protein. TCRdb, rather than the study authors, made the V and J calls. The sample records over 65,000 distinct CDR3 sequences, about 11% being singletons.

Material: whole blood, obtained in connection with sensitization to the hapten diphenylcyclopropenone (DPC). The receptor was derived from a woman between 50 and 59 years old with alopecia areata. Some clones in this sample may be carry-over from other donors' samples. The chain recombines TRBV7-2 with TRBJ2-3, with TRBD2 matching 8 bases. In DNA, the CDR3 is TGTGCCAGCAGCTTAAGCGGGACTAGGTCGATCCGCACAGATACGCAGTATTTT. Translation gives CASSLSGTRSIRTDTQYF. Together with reference TRBV7-2 and TRBJ2-3, the CDR3 gives the full variable domain: GAGVSQSPSNKVTEKGKDVELRCDPISGHTALYWYRQSLGQGLEFLIYFQGNSAPDKSGLPSDRFSAERTGGSVSTLTIQRTQQEDSAVYLCASSLSGTRSIRTDTQYFGPGTRLTVL.